This is a list of T cell receptor beta chains from one sample in a study of response to subunit inactivated influenza vaccine. A single record per CDR3 protein comes from TCRdb applying MiXCR to the RT-PCR reads. The table has some 160,000 distinct CDR3 sequences, approximately 11% seen once; the top ten hold around 12%. The source was non-naive T cells sorted from PBMCs, collected about 40 days after vaccination. The receptors derive from a man between 45 and 60 years old who received an inactivated influenza vaccine. CDR3s include the opening cysteine and the closing phenylalanine or tryptophan. A D gene is named only where the DNA matches it firmly. Size values are once, few and many counts, or a class for expanded clones, and some rows have none.

D gene: TRBD2
V gene: TRBV20-1
clone size: many
J gene: TRBJ2-3
CDR3 protein: CSATGGAGGYVDTQYF
CDR3 DNA: TGCAGTGCTACGGGTGGGGCGGGAGGATATGTAGATACGCAGTATTTT

D gene: .
V gene: TRBV29-1
clone size: few
J gene: TRBJ2-1
CDR3 protein: CSAGGEFNEQFF
CDR3 DNA: TGCAGCGCCGGAGGGGAATTCAATGAGCAGTTCTTC

D gene: .
V gene: TRBV5-4
clone size: many
J gene: TRBJ2-2
CDR3 protein: CASSFSSTNTGELFF
CDR3 DNA: TGTGCCAGCAGCTTTTCATCGACGAACACCGGGGAGCTGTTTTTT

D gene: TRBD1
V gene: TRBV7-9
clone size: many
J gene: TRBJ1-1
CDR3 protein: CASSRGQGDLLNTEAFF
CDR3 DNA: TGTGCCAGCAGCCGTGGACAGGGGGACCTTTTGAACACTGAAGCTTTCTTT

D gene: TRBD1
V gene: TRBV5-1
clone size: few
J gene: TRBJ1-6
CDR3 protein: CASSTGTGGHYSPLHF
CDR3 DNA: TGCGCCAGCAGCACCGGGACAGGGGGACATTATTCACCCCTCCACTTT

D gene: TRBD1
V gene: TRBV20-1
clone size: few
J gene: TRBJ2-7
CDR3 protein: CSARGGQGFYEQYF
CDR3 DNA: TGCAGTGCTAGAGGGGGACAGGGATTCTACGAGCAGTACTTC

D gene: .
V gene: TRBV5-1
clone size: many
J gene: TRBJ2-7
CDR3 protein: CASSYGQSEQYF
CDR3 DNA: TGCGCCAGCAGTTACGGACAAAGCGAGCAGTACTTC

D gene: .
V gene: TRBV12-3/TRBV12-4
clone size: .
J gene: TRBJ1-4
CDR3 protein: CASRFGRTRGEKLFF
CDR3 DNA: TGTGCCAGCAGGTTCGGCCGCACCCGGGGTGAAAAACTGTTTTTT

D gene: .
V gene: TRBV20-1
clone size: .
J gene: TRBJ2-3
CDR3 protein: CSASRDSSTDTQYF
CDR3 DNA: TGCAGTGCTAGTCGGGACTCGAGCACAGATACGCAGTATTTT

D gene: .
V gene: TRBV20-1
clone size: few
J gene: TRBJ1-1
CDR3 protein: CSARSPWGPEAFF
CDR3 DNA: TGCAGTGCTAGATCCCCCTGGGGGCCTGAAGCTTTCTTT

D gene: TRBD2
V gene: TRBV6-1
clone size: .
J gene: TRBJ2-5
CDR3 protein: CASSRPGLAGTETQYF
CDR3 DNA: TGTGCCAGCAGTCGGCCGGGACTAGCGGGAACAGAGACCCAGTACTTC

D gene: TRBD2
V gene: TRBV5-1
clone size: many
J gene: TRBJ2-7
CDR3 protein: CASSLGAGVEQYF
CDR3 DNA: TGCGCCAGCAGCCTGGGCGCGGGAGTCGAGCAGTACTTC

D gene: TRBD2
V gene: TRBV4-3
clone size: few
J gene: TRBJ2-7
CDR3 protein: CASSPVAGGPDYEQYF
CDR3 DNA: TGCGCCAGCAGCCCGGTAGCGGGAGGTCCGGATTACGAGCAGTACTTC

D gene: .
V gene: TRBV20-1
clone size: .
J gene: TRBJ2-3
CDR3 protein: CSQRSWGVTDTQYF
CDR3 DNA: TGCAGTCAGAGATCTTGGGGGGTCACAGATACGCAGTATTTT

D gene: .
V gene: TRBV2
clone size: .
J gene: TRBJ1-2
CDR3 protein: CASSDRTLGRSAF
CDR3 DNA: TGTGCCAGCAGTGATAGAACACTAGGGAGGAGCGCGTTC

D gene: .
V gene: TRBV12-3/TRBV12-4
clone size: many
J gene: TRBJ2-7
CDR3 protein: CASRGTYSSYEQYF
CDR3 DNA: TGTGCCAGCAGGGGGACATACAGCTCCTACGAGCAGTACTTC

D gene: TRBD2
V gene: TRBV6-1
clone size: few
J gene: TRBJ2-7
CDR3 protein: CASRPGGVTYEQYF
CDR3 DNA: TGTGCCAGCAGACCGGGGGGGGTAACCTACGAGCAGTACTTC

D gene: .
V gene: TRBV7-9
clone size: many
J gene: TRBJ2-1
CDR3 protein: CASSSYRGNNEQFF
CDR3 DNA: TGTGCCAGCAGCTCATACCGGGGTAACAATGAGCAGTTCTTC

D gene: TRBD1
V gene: TRBV24-1
clone size: few
J gene: TRBJ2-1
CDR3 protein: CARKGQGVPFF
CDR3 DNA: TGTGCCAGGAAAGGTCAGGGGGTCCCGTTCTTC

D gene: .
V gene: TRBV4-1
clone size: many
J gene: TRBJ2-3
CDR3 protein: CASSQDQGPVTTQYF
CDR3 DNA: TGCGCCAGCAGCCAAGATCAGGGCCCCGTGACGACGCAGTATTTT

D gene: .
V gene: TRBV7-9
clone size: many
J gene: TRBJ2-1
CDR3 protein: CASSLALARYNEQFF
CDR3 DNA: TGTGCCAGCAGCTTAGCGTTGGCCAGATACAATGAGCAGTTCTTC

D gene: .
V gene: TRBV15
clone size: .
J gene: TRBJ1-4
CDR3 protein: CATSPTGGEKLFF
CDR3 DNA: TGTGCCACCAGCCCCACGGGGGGAGAAAAACTGTTTTTT

D gene: .
V gene: TRBV27
clone size: few
J gene: TRBJ2-3
CDR3 protein: CASSMGRGGYTQYF
CDR3 DNA: TGTGCCAGCTCAATGGGCAGGGGAGGTTATACGCAGTATTTT

D gene: .
V gene: TRBV28
clone size: .
J gene: TRBJ1-5
CDR3 protein: CASSPQSNQPQHF
CDR3 DNA: TGTGCCAGCAGTCCGCAGAGCAATCAGCCCCAGCATTTT

D gene: TRBD1
V gene: TRBV5-1
clone size: many
J gene: TRBJ1-1
CDR3 protein: CASSYDRGPGNTEAFF
CDR3 DNA: TGCGCCAGCAGCTACGACAGGGGGCCGGGGAACACTGAAGCTTTCTTT

D gene: .
V gene: TRBV7-2
clone size: .
J gene: TRBJ1-5
CDR3 protein: CASSGGLNSNQPQHF
CDR3 DNA: TGTGCCAGCAGCGGGGGACTGAATAGCAATCAGCCCCAGCATTTT

D gene: .
V gene: TRBV7-2
clone size: .
J gene: TRBJ2-3
CDR3 protein: CASSLALGLLGDTQYF
CDR3 DNA: TGTGCCAGCAGCTTAGCGTTGGGCCTACTGGGGGATACGCAGTATTTT

D gene: .
V gene: TRBV20-1
clone size: many
J gene: TRBJ2-3
CDR3 protein: CSAIPEGEDTQYF
CDR3 DNA: TGCAGTGCTATTCCTGAGGGGGAAGATACGCAGTATTTT

D gene: .
V gene: TRBV20-1
clone size: .
J gene: TRBJ1-6
CDR3 protein: CSARDLTDSSPLHF
CDR3 DNA: TGCAGTGCTAGAGATCTGACCGACTCTTCACCCCTCCACTTT

D gene: .
V gene: TRBV11-2
clone size: many
J gene: TRBJ2-3
CDR3 protein: CASALITDTQYF
CDR3 DNA: TGTGCCAGCGCTTTGATCACAGATACGCAGTATTTT

D gene: .
V gene: TRBV10-3
clone size: few
J gene: TRBJ1-3
CDR3 protein: CATYHYGDTIYF
CDR3 DNA: TGTGCCACATACCATTACGGGGACACCATATATTTT

D gene: .
V gene: TRBV5-1
clone size: .
J gene: TRBJ1-1
CDR3 protein: CASSLELTTEAFF
CDR3 DNA: TGCGCCAGCAGCTTGGAATTAACCACTGAAGCTTTCTTT

D gene: TRBD1
V gene: TRBV7-3
clone size: .
J gene: TRBJ2-1
CDR3 protein: CASSLRPLTDRDGRSRYNEQFF
CDR3 DNA: TGTGCCAGCAGCTTAAGGCCTCTGACGGACAGGGACGGGAGAAGCAGATACAATGAGCAGTTCTTC

D gene: TRBD1
V gene: TRBV10-3
clone size: .
J gene: TRBJ2-7
CDR3 protein: CAIGGQGVYEQYF
CDR3 DNA: TGTGCCATCGGGGGACAGGGCGTTTACGAGCAGTACTTC

D gene: .
V gene: TRBV12-3/TRBV12-4
clone size: .
J gene: TRBJ2-4
CDR3 protein: CASLPNEALAKNIQYF
CDR3 DNA: TGTGCCAGCCTCCCCAATGAGGCTCTAGCCAAAAACATTCAGTACTTC

D gene: .
V gene: TRBV20-1
clone size: many
J gene: TRBJ2-7
CDR3 protein: CSARDLSSYEQYF
CDR3 DNA: TGCAGTGCTAGAGATCTTAGCAGCTACGAGCAGTACTTC

D gene: TRBD1
V gene: TRBV7-2
clone size: few
J gene: TRBJ2-1
CDR3 protein: CASSIGDRGYNEQFF
CDR3 DNA: TGTGCCAGCAGCATAGGGGACAGGGGGTACAATGAGCAGTTCTTC

D gene: TRBD1
V gene: TRBV3-1
clone size: many
J gene: TRBJ2-7
CDR3 protein: CASSHRDRDGEQYF
CDR3 DNA: TGTGCCAGCAGCCACCGGGACAGGGATGGAGAGCAGTACTTC

D gene: .
V gene: TRBV24-1
clone size: many
J gene: TRBJ2-3
CDR3 protein: CATSREPTDTQYF
CDR3 DNA: TGTGCCACCAGTCGGGAGCCGACAGATACGCAGTATTTT

D gene: .
V gene: TRBV7-9
clone size: many
J gene: TRBJ1-1
CDR3 protein: CASSRRDISEAFF
CDR3 DNA: TGTGCCAGCAGCCGGCGGGACATCTCTGAAGCTTTCTTT